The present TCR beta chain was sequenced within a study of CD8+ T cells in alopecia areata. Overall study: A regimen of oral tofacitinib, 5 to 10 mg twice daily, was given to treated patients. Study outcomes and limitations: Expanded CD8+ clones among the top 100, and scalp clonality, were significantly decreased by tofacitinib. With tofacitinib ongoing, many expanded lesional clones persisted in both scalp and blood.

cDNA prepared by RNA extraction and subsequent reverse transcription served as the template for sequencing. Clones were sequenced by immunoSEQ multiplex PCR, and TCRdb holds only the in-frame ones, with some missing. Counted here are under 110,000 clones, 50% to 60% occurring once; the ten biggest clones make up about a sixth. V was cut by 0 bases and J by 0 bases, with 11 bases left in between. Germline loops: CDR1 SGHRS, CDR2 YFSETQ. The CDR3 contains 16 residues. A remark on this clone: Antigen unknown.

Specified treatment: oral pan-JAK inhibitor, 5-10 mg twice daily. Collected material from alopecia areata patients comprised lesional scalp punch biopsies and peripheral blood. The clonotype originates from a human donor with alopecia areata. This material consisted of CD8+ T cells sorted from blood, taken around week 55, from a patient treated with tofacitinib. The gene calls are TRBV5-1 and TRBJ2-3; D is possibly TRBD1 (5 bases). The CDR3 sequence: CASSLVGASSTDTQYF. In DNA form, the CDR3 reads TGCGCCAGCAGCTTGGTAGGGGCTAGTAGCACAGATACGCAGTATTTT. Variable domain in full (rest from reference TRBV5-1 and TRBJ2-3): KAGVTQTPRYLIKTRGQQVTLSCSPISGHRSVSWYQQTPGQGLQFLFEYFSETQRNKGNFPGRFSGRQFSNSRSEMNVSTLELGDSALYLCASSLVGASSTDTQYFGPGTRLTVL.